This T cell receptor beta chain comes out of a study of cytotoxic CD8 clonotypes in ibrutinib-treated CLL. Whole-study results and caveats: The study found clonality rose at ibrutinib response, then fell toward baseline at progression.

For this clone: Its antigen is unidentified.

Depth targeted 1 in 200,000 to 1 in 1 million T cells, averaging 10x coverage per clonotype. Sequencing was performed with immunoSEQ multiplex PCR; in TCRdb, only in-frame clones are kept and a portion is missing. This sample has approximately 70,000 clones, with more than 75% found just once. This clonotype originated in a human donor with chronic lymphocytic leukemia. The sequenced sample was PBMCs, obtained at disease progression, from a patient treated with ibrutinib.

Here the CDR3 DNA reads TGTGCCAGCAGCAGAGACAGTAGCACAGATACGCAGTATTTT. This encodes CASSRDSSTDTQYF. This sequence joins TRBV2 and TRBJ2-3, with TRBD1 as a possible D gene (5 bases). The V and J ends lost 6 bases and 0 bases respectively, with 10 bases between them. CDR1 is SNHLY and CDR2 is FYNNEI in the germline V gene. The CDR3 contains 14 residues.